The 27 T cell receptor beta chains given below trace back to one sample, sequenced in a study of blood T cells in healthy people across ages. Next came a second PCR, run for roughly 6 to 11 cycles, which used a sample-barcoded 5' primer along with a J-beta primer mix. One entry per CDR3 protein results from TCRdb running MiXCR on the 5' RACE reads. The sample has approximately 800,000 distinct CDR3 sequences; roughly 64% are singletons. Material: blood. The receptors here all came from a man younger than 40 in good health.

The chain links TRBV6-4 to TRBJ2-3; D may correspond to TRBD1 or TRBD2 (5 bases each). The CDR3 has 14 residues. Trimming took off 10 bases at V and 5 bases at J, with 19 bases between the two ends. CDR1 is MRHNA, CDR2 SNTAGT, per germline. The DNA for the CDR3 is TGTGCCACCCGGGACCCCCGGATGGGAGATACGCAGTATTTT. It codes for CATRDPRMGDTQYF.

The gene calls are TRBV5-4 and TRBJ1-2, with D perhaps TRBD1 (5 bases). Germline CDR1 reads SGHNT; CDR2 reads YYREEE (reference sequence). The CDR3 length is 15 residues. V was shortened by 0 bases and J by 4 bases, with 13 bases between the two germline ends. As DNA, the CDR3 is TGTGCCAGCAGCTTGGATCCGGGGGATCCCTATGGCTACACCTTC. Amino acid sequence: CASSLDPGDPYGYTF.

The chain recombines TRBV20-1 with TRBJ2-3, with D perhaps TRBD1 (6 bases). The CDR3 totals 13 residues. Trimming shortened V by 5 bases and J by 5 bases, and 14 bases separated the two germline ends. CDR1 is DFQATT and CDR2 is SNEGSKA in the germline V gene (reference sequence). CDR3 DNA: TGCAGTGCTGGTTACAGGGCGAAAGATACGCAGTATTTT. The encoded protein is CSAGYRAKDTQYF.

The V and J genes are TRBV4-3 and TRBJ2-1; D uncertain. CDR1 is LGHNA, CDR2 YSLEER, per germline. The germline V and J ends were trimmed by 0 bases and 5 bases, with 14 bases remaining between them. The CDR3 extends over 16 amino acids. Here the CDR3 DNA reads TGCGCCAGCAGCCAAGAAGCCAAGTGGTACCACAATGAGCAGTTCTTC. Its protein is CASSQEAKWYHNEQFF.

V usage is TRBV28 and J usage is TRBJ1-2; D is perhaps TRBD1 (6 bases). The CDR3 totals 19 residues. V gave up 3 bases and J gave up 0 bases, with 23 bases separating them. The germline V gene has CDR1 MDHEN and CDR2 SYDVKM. The DNA of the CDR3 is TGTGCCAGCAGTTTTCCCTCCCCCCGACAGGATCTAGCTAACTATGGCTACACCTTC. As protein: CASSFPSPRQDLANYGYTF.

The chain has TRBV20-1 and TRBJ2-1; D ambiguous. The CDR3 has 11 amino acids. Trimming took 6 bases from V and 6 from J, leaving 9 bases between them. CDR1 DFQATT and CDR2 SNEGSKA come from the germline V gene (reference sequence). The CDR3 DNA follows: TGCAGTGCGCTTCTATGCAATGAGCAGTTCTTC. Encoded protein: CSALLCNEQFF.

The chain uses TRBV9 and TRBJ2-5; D perhaps matches TRBD1 (6 bases). The end of the DNA aligns better with TRBJ2-7, so the J call may be wrong. Germline V gene data show CDR1 as SGDLS and CDR2 as YYNGEE. CDR3 length: 15 amino acids. The CDR3 loop is CASSVAVGRGYEQYF. For the CDR3, the DNA is TGTGCCAGCAGCGTAGCTGTAGGCAGGGGCTACGAGCAGTACTTC.

The chain uses TRBV20-1 and TRBJ2-3; TRBD2 is a possible D gene (5 bases). Germline CDR1 is DFQATT and CDR2 is SNEGSKA (reference sequence). The CDR3 is 13 amino acids. The DNA of the CDR3 is TGCGGATCCGGGCGAGGGAGCACAGATACGCAGTATTTT. Encoded protein: CGSGRGSTDTQYF.

For this clonotype: A single base separates this from a much larger clone, so it may be a read error. The rearrangement joins TRBV6-1 to TRBJ2-3; D could derive from TRBD1 or TRBD2 (5 bases each). Deletions cut 2 bases from V and 4 bases from J, with 19 bases between. There are 17 residues in the CDR3. Germline V gives CDR1 MNHNS, CDR2 SASEGT. In DNA form, the CDR3 reads TGTGCCAGCAGTGAATCGAGGCTATGGGGGAGCTCAGATACGCAGTATTTT. Protein: CASSESRLWGSSDTQYF.

The sample holds a few counts of this clonotype. The chain has TRBV7-3 and TRBJ2-6; no reliable D call. The germline CDR1 and CDR2 sequences are SGHTA and FQGTGA. This CDR3 is 14 amino acids long. Trimming pared 4 bases from V and 7 bases from J, leaving 11 bases between. The CDR3 sequence: CASSSQYKANVLTF. CDR3 bases: TGTGCCAGCAGCTCCCAGTATAAAGCCAACGTCCTGACTTTC.

This CDR3 is CASSYRQGTYNEQFF. In DNA, the CDR3 is TGTGCCAGCAGTTACAGACAGGGGACCTACAATGAGCAGTTCTTC. V usage is TRBV6-2 or TRBV6-3 and J usage is TRBJ2-1, with 8 bases aligning to TRBD1. CDR1 is MNHEY, CDR2 SVGEGT, per germline. J gave up 2 bases and V 2 bases, and 2 bases lay outside the gene matches. The CDR3 length is 15 residues.

The chain employs TRBV14 and TRBJ1-2; D not resolved. Germline V CDR1 and CDR2: SGHDN, FVKESK. The V gene lost 4 bases and the J gene lost 0 bases, with 15 bases spanning the gap. The CDR3 extends over 16 amino acids. The CDR3 loop reads CASSPQYAASNYGYTF. CDR3 in DNA: TGTGCCAGCAGCCCGCAATACGCGGCTTCTAACTATGGCTACACCTTC.

V gene TRBV20-1 combines with J gene TRBJ1-1; 12 nucleotides align to TRBD1. The length of the CDR3 is 15 residues. J was trimmed by 5 bases and V by 0 bases; bases with no gene match: 4. The germline gives CDR1 DFQATT, CDR2 SNEGSKA (reference sequence). The CDR3 nucleotides are TGCAGTGCTAGAGACCGGGACAGGGGGCAAACTGAAGCTTTCTTT. As protein: CSARDRDRGQTEAFF.

The genes are TRBV3-1 and TRBJ1-6, with D possibly TRBD1 on 5 matching bases. V was clipped by 2 bases and J by 10 bases, with 15 bases between them. Germline loops: CDR1 LGHDT, CDR2 YNNKEL (reference sequence). The CDR3 is 15 amino acids. The CDR3: CASSQFGERGSPLHF. CDR3 coding DNA: TGTGCCAGCAGCCAATTTGGTGAGAGGGGATCACCCCTCCACTTT.

This clonotype has a count of ten or more. This rearrangement joins TRBV2 to TRBJ1-2; D is unclear. Per the germline V gene, CDR1 is SNHLY and CDR2 is FYNNEI. The CDR3 is made up of 13 amino acids. V was shortened by 7 bases and J by 0 bases, with 9 bases between the two germline ends. Here the CDR3 reads CASTGNTNYGYTF. DNA for the CDR3: TGTGCCAGCACCGGCAACACTAACTATGGCTACACCTTC.

The chain joins TRBV5-1 to TRBJ2-7; D may match TRBD1 or TRBD2 (5 bases each). The CDR3 contains 15 residues. The V gene lost 4 bases and the J gene lost 6 bases, with 20 bases spanning the gap. The germline V gene encodes CDR1 SGHRS and CDR2 YFSETQ. The CDR3 bases are TGCGCCAGCAGCCCCTCCCCCGGGACCTCCGCCGAGCAGTACTTC. Translated, it gives CASSPSPGTSAEQYF.

The rearrangement uses TRBV30 and TRBJ2-4; 10 bases match TRBD1. The length of the CDR3 is 12 residues. With 5 bases clipped from V and 5 bases from J, the junction kept 0 bases outside the gene matches. Germline loops: CDR1 GTSNPN, CDR2 SVGIG (reference sequence). Written as DNA, the CDR3 is TGTGCCTGGGGGACAGGGGAAAACATTCAGTACTTC. Translating it yields CAWGTGENIQYF. Complete variable domain (other parts from reference TRBV30 and TRBJ2-4): SQTIHQWPATLVQPVGSPLSLECTVEGTSNPNLYWYRQAAGRGLQLLFYSVGIGQISSEVPQNLSASRPQDRQFILSSKKLLLSDSGFYLCAWGTGENIQYFGAGTRLSVL.

This clonotype was picked up a small number of times. The chain is built from TRBV25-1 and TRBJ1-2, with D perhaps matching TRBD1 (5 bases). The CDR3 runs to 13 residues. Deletions cut 2 bases from V and 5 bases from J, with 9 bases between. Germline CDR1 MGHDK, CDR2 SYGVNS. The CDR3 DNA reads as TGTGCCAGCAGTGAACAAGGGGATTATGGCTACACCTTC. Translated: CASSEQGDYGYTF.

J is TRBJ2-1 and V is TRBV7-9; TRBD2 aligns across 13 bases. Germline V gene sequence: CDR1 SEHNR, CDR2 FQNEAQ (reference sequence). The CDR3 extends over 18 amino acids. The ends lost 5 bases at V and 7 bases at J; junction bases unmatched: 14. The CDR3 reads CASSPTSGGPSEANEQFF. The CDR3 bases are TGTGCCAGCAGCCCGACTAGCGGGGGGCCGAGTGAGGCTAATGAGCAGTTCTTC.

The chain has TRBV28 and TRBJ2-3; no definite D call. The germline gives CDR1 MDHEN, CDR2 SYDVKM. Between the trimmed V and J ends, which lost 4 bases and 2 bases, there was a span of 22 bases. The CDR3 spans 18 residues. CDR3 sequence reads: CASSSPYMMGSTTDTQYF. The DNA for the CDR3 is TGTGCCAGCAGTTCGCCCTATATGATGGGGTCTACCACAGATACGCAGTATTTT. Supplemented by reference TRBV28 and TRBJ2-3, the full variable domain reads DVKVTQSSRYLVKRTGEKVFLECVQDMDHENMFWYRQDPGLGLRLIYFSYDVKMKEKGDIPEGYSVSREKKERFSLILESASTNQTSMYLCASSSPYMMGSTTDTQYFGPGTRLTVL.

The chain couples TRBV6-2 or TRBV6-3 to TRBJ1-1; D unresolved. Trimming removed 6 bases from V and 6 bases from J, with 8 bases in between. Germline V gives CDR1 MNHEY, CDR2 SVGEGT. The CDR3 contains 11 residues. CDR3 sequence (DNA): TGTGCCAGCAGGGAGGGTGCTGAAGCTTTCTTT. Translation: CASREGAEAFF.

The chain carries TRBV20-1 and TRBJ2-3; TRBD2 matches at 9 bases. This CDR3 is built from 14 residues. The germline V gene encodes CDR1 DFQATT and CDR2 SNEGSKA (reference sequence). The J segment lost 4 bases and the V segment lost 3 bases, leaving 5 bases of the junction unmatched. The CDR3 coding sequence is TGCAGTGCTAGCTTAGCGGGAGTCCCAGATACGCAGTATTTT. This codes for CSASLAGVPDTQYF.

This clonotype was picked up one time. J is TRBJ2-3 and V is TRBV7-2; TRBD1 agrees at 7 bases. The CDR3 length is 15 residues. The junction had 7 bases not matched to a gene; V was cut back by 5 bases and J by 2 bases. Per germline, CDR1 SGHTA and CDR2 FQGNSA. The CDR3 loop reads CASSPQGTATDTQYF. CDR3 DNA sequence: TGTGCCAGCAGCCCACAGGGGACGGCCACAGATACGCAGTATTTT.

This clonotype was seen only once. The gene calls are TRBV6-6 and TRBJ2-4; D is possibly TRBD2 (6 bases). The CDR3 runs to 13 residues. CDR1 is MNHNY and CDR2 is SVGAGI in the germline V gene (reference sequence). Trimming took 11 bases from V and 9 from J, leaving 20 bases between them. CDR3 nucleotides: TGTGCCGGCAAATCCAACGAGGGAGGCATTCAGTACTTC. Its protein is CAGKSNEGGIQYF.

This clonotype was seen a handful of times. The V call is TRBV11-2, the J call TRBJ1-2; TRBD1 matches 8 bases. The CDR3 has 14 amino acids. V was clipped by 3 bases and J by 6 bases; unmatched bases: 6. Germline V CDR1 and CDR2: SGHAT, FQNNGV. Here the CDR3 DNA reads TGTGCCAGCAGCTTCTACCCGACAGGGGATGGCTACACCTTC. This sequence encodes CASSFYPTGDGYTF.

The chain joins TRBV11-1 to TRBJ2-1; the D is unclear. Trimming pared 5 bases from V and 5 bases from J, leaving 13 bases between. Germline lookup yields CDR1 SGHAT and CDR2 FQDESV (reference sequence). This CDR3 comprises 14 residues. CDR3 region: CASSIGRMNNEQFF. CDR3 sequence (DNA): TGTGCCAGCAGCATAGGACGGATGAACAATGAGCAGTTCTTC. The full variable domain, rest sourced from reference TRBV11-1 and TRBJ2-1, is EAEVAQSPRYKITEKSQAVAFWCDPISGHATLYWYRQILGQGPELLVQFQDESVVDDSQLPKDRFSAERLKGVDSTLKIQPAELGDSAMYLCASSIGRMNNEQFFGPGTRLTVL.

This chain uses TRBV20-1 with TRBJ2-1; 9 bases are a match to TRBD2. CDR1 DFQATT and CDR2 SNEGSKA come from the germline V gene (reference sequence). CDR3 length: 15 residues. The CDR3 reads CSRTSATGGYNEQFF. The CDR3 DNA reads TGCAGCCGGACTAGCGCCACGGGGGGCTACAATGAGCAGTTCTTC.